These 29 T cell receptor beta chains came from one sample sequenced in a study of low-dose radiotherapy and immunotherapy resistance in tumors. TRAV- and TRBV-specific primers were used for first-strand cDNA, which covered alpha and beta chains. The TCRs were subjected to amplification over approximately 20 PCR cycles employing a constant-region primer in conjunction with a V-primer adapter. MiXCR, applied by TCRdb to the reads, yields one record per CDR3 protein. The table lists 10,000 to 15,000 distinct CDR3 sequences, around three fifths of them singletons. These TCRs come from a human donor with advanced metastatic prostate, ovarian, gallbladder or colorectal cancer (not recorded which). This table probably holds off-target reads from a library built for another chain.

The rearrangement joins TRBV7-2 to TRBJ2-7, with D possibly TRBD1 on 5 matching bases. V lost 1 base to trimming and J lost 2 bases, with 12 bases between them. Germline CDR1 reads SGHTA; CDR2 reads FQGNSA. This CDR3 has 15 amino acids. The CDR3 spells CASSLEAGSTYEQYF. In DNA form, the CDR3 reads TGTGCCAGCAGCTTAGAGGCAGGGTCTACCTACGAGCAGTACTTC.

This clonotype counts as large. V is TRBV6-1 and J is TRBJ2-3; D not certain. The ends were cut back, 3 bases at V and 6 bases at J, with 7 bases in the middle. This CDR3 contains 12 residues. Germline lookup yields CDR1 MNHNS and CDR2 SASEGT. The CDR3 here is CASSEGLDTQYF. The DNA of the CDR3 is TGTGCCAGCAGTGAGGGGTTGGATACGCAGTATTTT.

This clonotype turned up a few times. The chain has TRBV28 and TRBJ1-5; 7 positions match TRBD1. V lost 2 bases and J lost 4; bases outside the gene matches: 11. The CDR3 runs 17 residues. Germline V CDR1 and CDR2: MDHEN, SYDVKM. CDR3 amino acids: CASSLPTGRQGNQPQHF. The CDR3 coding sequence is TGTGCCAGCAGTTTACCGACAGGGCGGCAAGGTAATCAGCCCCAGCATTTT.

This chain connects TRBV12-3 or TRBV12-4 to TRBJ1-5, with 8 bases aligning to TRBD1. The V and J ends lost 3 bases and 6 bases, in that order; junction bases with no gene match: 4. The CDR3 runs to 14 residues. In nucleotides, the CDR3 is TGTGCCAGCAGTTTTGGACAGGGAGGTCAGCCCCAGCATTTT. Amino acids: CASSFGQGGQPQHF.

This clonotype was detected a few times. The V and J genes are TRBV28 and TRBJ1-1; 11 bases line up with TRBD1. This CDR3 has 15 amino acids. Germline-derived CDR1 and CDR2 are MDHEN and SYDVKM. V lost 5 bases, J lost 6 bases, and 8 bases stayed unmatched. This CDR3 is CASSPRTGGYAEAFF. CDR3 sequence (DNA): TGTGCCAGCAGTCCACGGACAGGGGGCTACGCTGAAGCTTTCTTT.

V usage is TRBV28 and J usage is TRBJ2-7; TRBD1 matches 7 bases. CDR3 size: 14 residues. Trimming at V came to 4 bases and at J to 7 bases, leaving 10 bases not matched to a gene. Germline values: CDR1 MDHEN, CDR2 SYDVKM. CDR3: CASSWGQIRSEQYF. For the CDR3, the DNA is TGTGCCAGCAGTTGGGGACAGATTAGATCTGAGCAGTACTTC.

The chain uses TRBV6-6 and TRBJ2-2; D not resolved. This CDR3 has 14 amino acids. CDR1 and CDR2 from the germline V gene are MNHNY and SVGAGI (reference sequence). The V end lost 8 bases, the J end lost 3 bases, and 13 bases lay between the germline ends. The CDR3 bases are TGTGCCAGCCTCGACGGGCGGCACACCGGGGAGCTGTTTTTT. This codes for CASLDGRHTGELFF.

The genes are TRBV6-2 or TRBV6-3 and TRBJ2-1, with 9 bases aligning to TRBD2. CDR3 length: 13 residues. Germline V lookup: CDR1 MNHEY, CDR2 SVGEGT. Trimming at V came to 0 bases and at J to 16 bases, leaving 7 bases not matched to a gene. This CDR3 reads CASSYSSSGVLFF. The CDR3 nucleotides are TGTGCCAGCAGTTACTCGTCTAGCGGGGTTCTCTTCTTC.

This clonotype was detected a few times. The chain uses TRBV12-3 or TRBV12-4 and TRBJ2-1, with D perhaps being TRBD1 or TRBD2 (6 bases each). This CDR3 is 15 amino acids long. The V end was cut by 3 bases, the J end by 2 bases, with 11 bases between. The CDR3 here is CASSFGGPPYNEQFF. In DNA, the CDR3 is TGTGCCAGCAGTTTCGGGGGCCCGCCCTACAATGAGCAGTTCTTC.

This clonotype occurred a few times. V is TRBV5-5 and J is TRBJ2-7; the match to TRBD1 covers 11 bases. The CDR3 is made up of 19 amino acids. Germline CDR1 is SGHKS and CDR2 is YYEKEE (reference sequence). V trimming: 0 bases; J trimming: 2 bases; junction bases outside the gene matches: 13. CDR3 sequence: CASSLVGTGGNTLTYEQYF. CDR3 coding DNA: TGTGCCAGCAGCTTGGTTGGGACAGGGGGAAACACTCTAACCTACGAGCAGTACTTC.

The table lists this clonotype with a few counts. This CDR3 is CASLKLPSGRGDEQYF. The CDR3 region has the DNA TGTGCCAGCCTTAAGCTACCCAGCGGGAGAGGGGACGAGCAGTACTTC. This chain joins TRBV28 and TRBJ2-7, with 8 nucleotides matching TRBD2. V dropped 8 bases and J dropped 5; count of bases not matched to a gene: 17. The CDR3 is 16 residues long. Germline CDR1 is MDHEN and CDR2 is SYDVKM.

As DNA, the CDR3 is TGTGCCAGCAGTCAGGGCCCGGAGCAGTTCTTC. It is translated as CASSQGPEQFF. J is TRBJ2-1 and V is TRBV6-2 or TRBV6-3, with D possibly matching TRBD1 (5 bases). Germline CDR1 is MNHEY and CDR2 is SVGEGT. V dropped 5 bases and J dropped 10 bases, with 9 bases sitting between them. There are 11 residues in the CDR3.

V gene TRBV7-2 combines with J gene TRBJ2-7, with 10 bases matching TRBD2. Trimming at V came to 0 bases and at J to 4 bases, leaving 3 bases not matched to a gene. This CDR3 has 15 amino acids. Germline CDR1 is SGHTA and CDR2 is FQGNSA. CDR3: CASSLASSGSYEQYF. DNA of the CDR3: TGTGCCAGCAGCTTAGCTTCTAGCGGGAGTTACGAGCAGTACTTC.

The chain recombines TRBV5-1 with TRBJ2-1; 7 positions agree with TRBD2. With V trimmed by 4 bases and J by 2 bases, 9 bases remained unmatched. The CDR3 is made up of 16 amino acids. CDR1 is SGHRS and CDR2 is YFSETQ in the germline V gene. The CDR3 DNA follows: TGCGCCAGCAGCCTGAACTCCGGGACTACCTACAATGAGCAGTTCTTC. Translated, it gives CASSLNSGTTYNEQFF.

The chain joins TRBV28 to TRBJ1-3; D gene unclear. Germline V gives CDR1 MDHEN, CDR2 SYDVKM. Between the trimmed V and J ends, which lost 4 bases and 0 bases, there was a span of 16 bases. The CDR3 has 17 residues. This CDR3 reads CASSSPFIGASGNTIYF. In nucleotides, the CDR3 is TGTGCCAGCAGTTCACCCTTTATCGGCGCCTCTGGAAACACCATATATTTT.

This chain uses TRBV27 with TRBJ2-2; D is uncertain. Trimming removed 2 bases at V and 7 bases at J, with 20 bases between. The CDR3 consists of 17 residues. Germline CDR1 MNHEY, CDR2 SMNVEV (reference sequence). The CDR3 protein is CASSLAVKGRPYGELFF. The DNA for the CDR3 is TGTGCCAGCAGTTTAGCGGTTAAAGGGCGACCCTACGGGGAGCTGTTTTTT.

The chain combines TRBV6-2 or TRBV6-3 with TRBJ2-2; TRBD1 agrees at 7 bases. Germline trimming cut 7 bases from V and 2 bases from J; bases unmatched to any gene: 4. The CDR3 has 14 amino acids. Germline loops: CDR1 MNHEY, CDR2 SVGEGT. The CDR3: CASKRDSNTGELFF. The DNA of the CDR3 is TGTGCCAGCAAACGGGACAGCAACACCGGGGAGCTGTTTTTT.

This chain joins TRBV2 and TRBJ1-6; TRBD1 aligns across 9 bases. J gave up 9 bases and V 4 bases, and 7 bases lay outside the gene matches. The CDR3 contains 15 residues. The germline V gene has CDR1 SNHLY and CDR2 FYNNEI. The CDR3 sequence is CASSASDRGISPLHF. DNA for the CDR3: TGTGCCAGCAGTGCCTCCGACAGGGGGATTTCACCCCTCCACTTT.

The chain has TRBV6-2 or TRBV6-3 and TRBJ2-7; TRBD1 agrees at 7 bases. The CDR3 consists of 13 residues. Germline trimming cut 4 bases from V and 2 bases from J; bases unmatched to any gene: 2. Per germline, CDR1 MNHEY and CDR2 SVGEGT. The CDR3, as DNA: TGTGCCAGCAGTTCAACAGGGGCCTACGAGCAGTACTTC. Residues: CASSSTGAYEQYF.

The rearrangement links TRBV7-9 to TRBJ1-1; D is unclear. The V gene's germline CDR1 is SEHNR and CDR2 FQNEAQ (reference sequence). The CDR3 runs 15 residues. The V end lost 7 bases, the J end lost 0 bases, and 15 bases lay between the germline ends. Here the CDR3 reads CASIKLDLMNTEAFF. CDR3 DNA: TGTGCCAGCATAAAACTCGATCTAATGAACACTGAAGCTTTCTTT.

The chain recombines TRBV5-1 with TRBJ2-1; the D is unclear. This CDR3 spans 12 amino acids. V lost 4 bases and J 8 bases, leaving 10 bases between the germline ends. CDR1 is SGHRS and CDR2 is YFSETQ in the germline V gene. As DNA, the CDR3 is TGCGCCAGCAGCGCCACTCTAGATGAGCAGTTCTTC. As protein: CASSATLDEQFF.

The rearrangement links TRBV7-2 to TRBJ2-1, with 7 bases lining up with TRBD2. Germline V gives CDR1 SGHTA, CDR2 FQGNSA. V shed 4 bases and J 7 bases; nucleotides not matched to a gene: 13. The CDR3 sequence is 16 residues long. As DNA, the CDR3 is TGTGCCAGCAGCTCAGCGGGGTCCTCGGGGTGGAATGAGCAGTTCTTC. It is translated as CASSSAGSSGWNEQFF. Drawing the rest from reference TRBV7-2 and TRBJ2-1, the complete variable domain is GAGVSQSPSNKVTEKGKDVELRCDPISGHTALYWYRQSLGQGLEFLIYFQGNSAPDKSGLPSDRFSAERTGGSVSTLTIQRTQQEDSAVYLCASSSAGSSGWNEQFFGPGTRLTVL.

This chain uses TRBV2 with TRBJ1-5; D uncertain. Between the trimmed V and J ends, which lost 5 bases and 1 base, there was a span of 12 bases. Germline V gives CDR1 SNHLY, CDR2 FYNNEI. The CDR3 is made up of 15 amino acids. Written as DNA, the CDR3 is TGTGCCAGCAGTCAGGACTGGAGAAGCAATCAGCCCCAGCATTTT. It specifies CASSQDWRSNQPQHF. Full variable domain (missing parts from reference TRBV2 and TRBJ1-5): EPEVTQTPSHQVTQMGQEVILRCVPISNHLYFYWYRQILGQKVEFLVSFYNNEISEKSEIFDDQFSVERPDGSNFTLKIRSTKLEDSAMYFCASSQDWRSNQPQHFGDGTRLSIL.

The rearrangement links TRBV10-2 to TRBJ1-5; the D is unclear. V lost 4 bases and J 5 bases, leaving 6 bases between the germline ends. The CDR3 extends over 12 amino acids. Looked up from germline, CDR1 is WSHSY and CDR2 is SAAADI. CDR3 DNA sequence: TGCGCCAGCAGTGGTTTCGATCAGCCCCAGCATTTT. Protein sequence: CASSGFDQPQHF.

This sequence joins TRBV5-1 and TRBJ2-1; 7 bases are a match to TRBD2. Germline V gene data show CDR1 as SGHRS and CDR2 as YFSETQ. The CDR3 is 14 amino acids. V was clipped by 8 bases and J by 7 bases; unmatched bases: 12. CDR3 in DNA: TGCGCCAGTCAAGCGGGAAATAACGCAAATGAGCAGTTCTTC. It is translated as CASQAGNNANEQFF.

The J gene is TRBJ1-5, the V gene TRBV12-3 or TRBV12-4, with 9 positions matching TRBD1. V was pared by 7 bases and J by 0 bases, with 7 bases of the junction left unmatched. CDR3 length: 16 residues. The CDR3 bases are TGTGCCAGCACCCCACAGGGGGCGCTTAGCAATCAGCCCCAGCATTTT. Translating gives CASTPQGALSNQPQHF.

In DNA form, the CDR3 reads TGTGCCAGCAGTGCGCAGACTCTCGCTGAGCTGTTTTTT. Translating gives CASSAQTLAELFF. This rearrangement joins TRBV25-1 to TRBJ2-2, with unresolved D. V lost 4 bases and J lost 11, with 14 bases in between. Germline loops: CDR1 MGHDK, CDR2 SYGVNS. The CDR3 has 13 amino acids.

The rearrangement uses TRBV5-1 and TRBJ2-7, with 7 bases aligning to TRBD1. Germline values: CDR1 SGHRS, CDR2 YFSETQ. V gave up 4 bases and J gave up 5 bases; unmatched junction bases: 15. CDR3 length: 16 amino acids. CDR3 sequence: CASSPPSGQEANEQYF. The CDR3 nucleotides are TGCGCCAGCAGCCCTCCGTCCGGACAGGAGGCGAACGAGCAGTACTTC.

In nucleotides, the CDR3 is TGTGCCAGCAGCACGGGAGGACAGGGAGTCTACGAGCAGTACTTC. Encoded protein: CASSTGGQGVYEQYF. This chain joins TRBV6-1 and TRBJ2-7; D might be TRBD1 (8 bases). Germline CDR1 and CDR2: MNHNS and SASEGT. The CDR3 consists of 15 residues. Trimming removed 6 bases at V and 3 bases at J, with 18 bases between.